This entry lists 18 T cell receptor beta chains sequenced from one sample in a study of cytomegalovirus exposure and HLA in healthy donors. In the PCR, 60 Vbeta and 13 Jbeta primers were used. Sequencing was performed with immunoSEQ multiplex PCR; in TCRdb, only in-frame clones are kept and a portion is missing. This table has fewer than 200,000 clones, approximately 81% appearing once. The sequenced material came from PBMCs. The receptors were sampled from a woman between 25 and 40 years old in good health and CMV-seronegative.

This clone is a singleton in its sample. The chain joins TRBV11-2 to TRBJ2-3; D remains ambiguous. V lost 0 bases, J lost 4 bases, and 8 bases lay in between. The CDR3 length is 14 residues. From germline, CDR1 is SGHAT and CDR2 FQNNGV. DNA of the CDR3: TGTGCCAGCAGCTTAGAGGGCTGGTCAGATACGCAGTATTTT. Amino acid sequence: CASSLEGWSDTQYF.

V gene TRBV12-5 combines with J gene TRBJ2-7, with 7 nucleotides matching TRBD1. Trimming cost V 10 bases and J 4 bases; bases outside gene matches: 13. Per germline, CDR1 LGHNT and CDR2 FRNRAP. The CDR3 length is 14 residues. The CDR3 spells CATTTGTEEYEQYF. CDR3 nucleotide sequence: TGTGCTACCACCACCGGGACAGAAGAGTACGAGCAGTACTTC.

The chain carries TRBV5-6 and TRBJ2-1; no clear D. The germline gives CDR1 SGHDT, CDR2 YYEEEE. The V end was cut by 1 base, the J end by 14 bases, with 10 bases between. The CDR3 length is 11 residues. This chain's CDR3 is CASSLLQLEFF. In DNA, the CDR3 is TGTGCCAGCAGCTTGTTGCAGTTGGAGTTCTTC.

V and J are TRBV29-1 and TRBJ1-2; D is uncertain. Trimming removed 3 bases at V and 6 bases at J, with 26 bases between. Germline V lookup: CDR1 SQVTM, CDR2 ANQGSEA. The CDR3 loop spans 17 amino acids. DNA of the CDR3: TGCAGCGTTGATGGGATGACCGGGGTAGGGAGGCTGAATGGCTACACCTTC. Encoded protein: CSVDGMTGVGRLNGYTF.

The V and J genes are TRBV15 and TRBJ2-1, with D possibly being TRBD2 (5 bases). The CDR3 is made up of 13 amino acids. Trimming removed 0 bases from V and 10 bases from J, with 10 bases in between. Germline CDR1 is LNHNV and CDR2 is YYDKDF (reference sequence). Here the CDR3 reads CATSRDRAAEQFF. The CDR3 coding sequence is TGTGCCACCAGCAGAGATCGAGCGGCGGAGCAGTTCTTC.

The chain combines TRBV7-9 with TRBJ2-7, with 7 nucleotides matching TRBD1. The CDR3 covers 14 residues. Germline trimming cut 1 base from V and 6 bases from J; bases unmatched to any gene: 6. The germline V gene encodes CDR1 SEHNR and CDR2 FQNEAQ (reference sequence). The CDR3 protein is CASSLDPKGAEQYF. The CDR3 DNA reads TGTGCCAGCAGCTTAGATCCGAAGGGGGCCGAGCAGTACTTC.

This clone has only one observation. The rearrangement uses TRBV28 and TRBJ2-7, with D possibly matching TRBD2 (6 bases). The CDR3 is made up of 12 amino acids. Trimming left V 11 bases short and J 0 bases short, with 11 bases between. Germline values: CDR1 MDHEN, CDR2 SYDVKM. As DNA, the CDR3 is TGTGCCTCGGGGAGGTCCTCCTACGAGCAGTACTTC. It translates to CASGRSSYEQYF. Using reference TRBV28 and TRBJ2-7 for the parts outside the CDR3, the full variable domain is DVKVTQSSRYLVKRTGEKVFLECVQDMDHENMFWYRQDPGLGLRLIYFSYDVKMKEKGDIPEGYSVSREKKERFSLILESASTNQTSMYLCASGRSSYEQYFGPGTRLTVT.

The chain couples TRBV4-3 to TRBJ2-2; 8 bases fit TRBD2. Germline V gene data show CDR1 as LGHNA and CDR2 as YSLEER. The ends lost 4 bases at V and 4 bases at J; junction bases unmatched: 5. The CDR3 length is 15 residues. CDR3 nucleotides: TGCGCCAGCAGCCGTAGCGGGGTTGGCACCGGGGAGCTGTTTTTT. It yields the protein CASSRSGVGTGELFF.

CDR3 amino acids: CASSSRRDPRSSYNEQFF. CDR3 nucleotides: TGTGCCAGCAGCTCCCGGCGGGACCCCAGGAGCTCCTACAATGAGCAGTTCTTC. The chain recombines TRBV7-2 with TRBJ2-1, with D possibly matching TRBD2 (6 bases). V dropped 4 bases and J dropped 0 bases, with 19 bases sitting between them. Germline assignment: CDR1 SGHTA and CDR2 FQGNSA. The CDR3 runs 18 residues. Together with reference TRBV7-2 and TRBJ2-1, the CDR3 gives the full variable domain: GAGVSQSPSNKVTEKGKDVELRCDPISGHTALYWYRQSLGQGLEFLIYFQGNSAPDKSGLPSDRFSAERTGGSVSTLTIQRTQQEDSAVYLCASSSRRDPRSSYNEQFFGPGTRLTVL.

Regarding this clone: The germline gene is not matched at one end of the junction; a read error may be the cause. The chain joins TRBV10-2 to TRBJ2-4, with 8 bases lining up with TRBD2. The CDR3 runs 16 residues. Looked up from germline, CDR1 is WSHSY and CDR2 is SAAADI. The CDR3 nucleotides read TGCGCCAGCAGTGATATGGCGGGGGGAGCCAAAAACAGTCAGTACTTC. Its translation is CASSDMAGGAKNSQYF.

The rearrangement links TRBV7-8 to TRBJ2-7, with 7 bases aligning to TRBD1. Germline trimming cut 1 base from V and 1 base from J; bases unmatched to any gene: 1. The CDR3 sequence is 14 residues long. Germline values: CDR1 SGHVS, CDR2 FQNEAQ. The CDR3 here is CASSLGGQSYEQYF. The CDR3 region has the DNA TGTGCCAGCAGCTTAGGGGGACAGTCCTACGAGCAGTACTTC.

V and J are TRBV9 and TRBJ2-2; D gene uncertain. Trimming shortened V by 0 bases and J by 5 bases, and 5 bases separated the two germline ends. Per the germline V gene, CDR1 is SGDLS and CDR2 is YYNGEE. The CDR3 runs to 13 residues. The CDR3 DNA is TGTGCCAGCAGCGTAGCCAGGACCGGGGAGCTGTTTTTT. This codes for CASSVARTGELFF.

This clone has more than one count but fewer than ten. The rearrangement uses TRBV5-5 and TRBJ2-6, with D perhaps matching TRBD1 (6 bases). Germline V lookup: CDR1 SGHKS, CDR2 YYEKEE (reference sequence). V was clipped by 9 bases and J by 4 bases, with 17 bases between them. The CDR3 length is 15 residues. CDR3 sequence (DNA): TGTGCCACTACGTCTCGGACAGACGGGGCCAACGTCCTGACTTTC. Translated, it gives CATTSRTDGANVLTF. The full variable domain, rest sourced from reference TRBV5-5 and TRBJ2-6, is DAGVTQSPTHLIKTRGQQVTLRCSPISGHKSVSWYQQVLGQGPQFIFQYYEKEERGRGNFPDRFSARQFPNYSSELNVNALLLGDSALYLCATTSRTDGANVLTFGAGSRLTVL.

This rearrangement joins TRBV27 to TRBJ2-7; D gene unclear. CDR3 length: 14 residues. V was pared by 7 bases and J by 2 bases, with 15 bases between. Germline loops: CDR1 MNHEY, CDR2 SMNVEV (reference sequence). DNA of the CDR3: TGTGCCAGCAAAACTTTAAGAGGAGCCTACGAGCAGTACTTC. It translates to CASKTLRGAYEQYF.

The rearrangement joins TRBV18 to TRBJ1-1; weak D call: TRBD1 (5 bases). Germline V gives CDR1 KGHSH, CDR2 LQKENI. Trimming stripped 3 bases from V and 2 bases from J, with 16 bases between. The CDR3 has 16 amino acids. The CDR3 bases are TGTGCCAGCTCACCCAGTCAAGTGACAGATAACACTGAAGCTTTCTTT. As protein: CASSPSQVTDNTEAFF.

The CDR3 nucleotides are TGTGCCAGCAGCGTCCAGCCGGGACAAGGCCAAGAGACCCAGTACTTC. As protein: CASSVQPGQGQETQYF. The V call is TRBV9, the J call TRBJ2-5; tentatively, D is TRBD1 (6 bases). This CDR3 is 16 amino acids long. Trimming removed 2 bases at V and 1 base at J, with 15 bases between. Germline V lookup: CDR1 SGDLS, CDR2 YYNGEE. Combining the CDR3 with reference TRBV9 and TRBJ2-5 gives the whole variable domain DSGVTQTPKHLITATGQRVTLRCSPRSGDLSVYWYQQSLDQGLQFLIQYYNGEERAKGNILERFSAQQFPDLHSELNLSSLELGDSALYFCASSVQPGQGQETQYFGPGTRLLVL.

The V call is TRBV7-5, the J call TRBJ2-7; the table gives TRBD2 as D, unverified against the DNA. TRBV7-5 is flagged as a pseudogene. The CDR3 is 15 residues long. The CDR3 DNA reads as TGTGCCAGAAGCGCGCCCGGACTAGCGGGGAGAGAGCAGTACTTC. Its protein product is CARSAPGLAGREQYF.

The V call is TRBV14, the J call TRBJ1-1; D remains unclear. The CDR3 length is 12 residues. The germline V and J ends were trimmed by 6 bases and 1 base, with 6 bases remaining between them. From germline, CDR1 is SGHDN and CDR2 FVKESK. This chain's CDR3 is CASRPGNTEAFF. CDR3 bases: TGTGCCAGCAGGCCGGGGAACACTGAAGCTTTCTTT.